This T cell receptor (beta chain) was recovered during a study of blood T cell repertoires in COVID-19. Across the whole study: Italy, Spain and the United States were the sources of the convalescent and acute COVID-19 samples. In each case, the material was cDNA or gDNA derived from T cells, B-cell-depleted T cells, or PBMCs.

Original data processing: Amplification with reference gene primers provided the estimates of nucleated cell counts. The protocol was immunoSEQ multiplex PCR, while the TCRdb copy is restricted to in-frame clones and leaves out a portion. Clone size and V and J calls were adopted from that table, with D and trimming inferred from the DNA. The table records 150,000 to 250,000 clones, approximately 94% of them present only once. In germline, CDR1 is LGHDT, CDR2 YNNKEL (reference sequence). V was pared by 0 bases and J by 10 bases, with 20 bases between. This CDR3 has 16 residues. A Seattle source enrolled patients during active infection and followed them longitudinally.

This sequence was found in a man aged 30 to 45 with COVID-19, enrolled during active disease. The source material was peripheral blood. V is TRBV3-1 (or the pseudogene TRBV3-2) and J is TRBJ2-3; weak D call: TRBD2 (6 bases). CDR3 residues: CASSQDSGPSRVAQYF. CDR3 coding DNA: TGTGCCAGCAGCCAAGATAGCGGTCCAAGCCGAGTAGCGCAGTATTTT.